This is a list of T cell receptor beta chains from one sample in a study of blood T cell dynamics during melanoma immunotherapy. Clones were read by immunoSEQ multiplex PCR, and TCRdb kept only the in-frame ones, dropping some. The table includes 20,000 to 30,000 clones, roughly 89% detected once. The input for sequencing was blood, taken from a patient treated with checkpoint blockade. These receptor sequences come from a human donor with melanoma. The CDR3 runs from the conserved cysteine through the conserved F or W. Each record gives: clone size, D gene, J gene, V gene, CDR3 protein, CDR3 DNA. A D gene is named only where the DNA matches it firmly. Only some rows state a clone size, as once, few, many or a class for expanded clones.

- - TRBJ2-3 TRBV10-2 CASSEVAATDTQYF TGCGCCAGCAGTGAGGTAGCGGCCACAGATACGCAGTATTTT
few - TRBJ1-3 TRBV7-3 CASSLTSGGNTIYF TGTGCCAGCAGCTTAACGTCCGGTGGAAACACCATATATTTT
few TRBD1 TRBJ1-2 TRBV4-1 CASSRLDRGDYGYTF TGCGCCAGCAGTCGTTTAGACAGGGGGGACTATGGCTACACCTTC
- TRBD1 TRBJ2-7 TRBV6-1 CASSDLRQGSYEQYF TGTGCCAGCAGTGACCTGAGACAGGGGTCCTACGAGCAGTACTTC
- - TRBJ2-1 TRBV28 CASISGGLSSYNEQFF TGTGCCAGCATTTCGGGCGGGCTCAGCTCCTACAATGAGCAGTTCTTC
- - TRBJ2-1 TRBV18 CASSPGQNYNEQFF TGTGCCAGCTCACCTGGACAAAACTACAATGAGCAGTTCTTC
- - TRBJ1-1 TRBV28 CASSLTTEAFF TGTGCCAGCAGTCTAACCACTGAAGCTTTCTTT
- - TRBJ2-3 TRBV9 CASSVAGFTDTQYF TGTGCCAGCAGCGTAGCAGGGTTCACAGATACGCAGTATTTT
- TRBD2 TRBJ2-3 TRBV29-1 CSVENRLAGEVDTQYF TGCAGCGTTGAAAACCGACTAGCGGGAGAAGTTGATACGCAGTATTTT
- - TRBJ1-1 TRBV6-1 CASSGRQMNTEAFF TGTGCCAGCAGCGGCAGGCAGATGAACACTGAAGCTTTCTTT
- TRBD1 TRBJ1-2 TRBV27 CASSSLQTGTGVYGYTF TGTGCCAGCAGTTCCCTTCAAACCGGGACAGGGGTCTATGGCTACACCTTC
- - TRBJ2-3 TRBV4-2 CASSSGRLTDTQYF TGTGCCAGCAGCAGCGGGCGGCTAACAGATACGCAGTATTTT
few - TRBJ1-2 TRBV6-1 CASSEFGGDGYTF TGTGCCAGCAGTGAATTTGGGGGTGATGGCTACACCTTC
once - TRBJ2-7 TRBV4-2 CASSQESQGRGTYEQYF TGTGCCAGCAGCCAAGAATCTCAGGGCAGGGGAACCTACGAGCAGTACTTC
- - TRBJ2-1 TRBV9 CASSASSYNEQFF TGTGCCAGCAGCGCCTCCTCATACAATGAGCAGTTCTTC
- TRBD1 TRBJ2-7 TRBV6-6 CASSYWAGGLYEQYF TGTGCCAGCAGTTACTGGGCAGGGGGCCTATACGAGCAGTACTTC
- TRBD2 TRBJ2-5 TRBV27 CASREATLGTQYF TGTGCCAGTCGGGAGGCCACCCTCGGGACCCAGTACTTC
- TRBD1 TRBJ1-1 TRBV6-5 CASSLDRGHITEAFF TGTGCCAGCAGTTTGGACAGGGGGCATATCACTGAAGCTTTCTTT
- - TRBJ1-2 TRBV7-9 CASSNGPARNYGYTF TGTGCCAGCAGCAACGGGCCCGCGAGAAACTATGGCTACACCTTC
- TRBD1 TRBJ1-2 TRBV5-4 CASSGDRNGYTF TGTGCCAGCAGCGGGGACAGGAATGGCTACACCTTC
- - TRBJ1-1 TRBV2 CASLKNTEAFF TGTGCCAGCCTCAAGAACACTGAAGCTTTCTTT
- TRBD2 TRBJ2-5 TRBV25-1 CASSERAGDKTQYF TGTGCCAGCAGTGAACGAGCGGGAGACAAGACCCAGTACTTC
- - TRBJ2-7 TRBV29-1 CSVREYEQYF TGCAGCGTTAGGGAATACGAGCAGTACTTC
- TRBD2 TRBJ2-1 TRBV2 CASSYSGLAGVYNEQFF TGTGCCAGCAGCTACTCAGGACTAGCGGGAGTCTACAATGAGCAGTTCTTC
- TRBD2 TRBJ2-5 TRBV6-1 CASSAGTNQETQYF TGTGCCAGCAGTGCCGGGACTAACCAAGAGACCCAGTACTTC
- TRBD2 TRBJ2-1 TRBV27 CASSLPGTSGYNEQFF TGTGCCAGCAGTCTCCCCGGGACTAGCGGTTACAATGAGCAGTTCTTC
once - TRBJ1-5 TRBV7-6 CASSPWDGQPQHF TGTGCCAGCAGCCCTTGGGACGGTCAGCCCCAGCATTTT
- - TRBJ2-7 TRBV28 CASSFPPGYEQYF TGTGCCAGCAGTTTCCCTCCGGGCTACGAGCAGTACTTC
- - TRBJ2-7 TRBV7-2 CASSRRGAYEQYF TGTGCCAGCAGCCGCCGGGGTGCCTACGAGCAGTACTTC
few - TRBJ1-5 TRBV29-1 CSVDLGKDQPQHF TGCAGCGTTGATTTAGGCAAGGATCAGCCCCAGCATTTT
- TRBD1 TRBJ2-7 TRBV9 CASSPGGTGDEQYF TGTGCCAGCAGCCCAGGTGGGACAGGGGACGAGCAGTACTTC
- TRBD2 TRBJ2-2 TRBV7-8 CASSLRLATNTGELFF TGTGCCAGCAGCCTCCGACTAGCGACAAACACCGGGGAGCTGTTTTTT
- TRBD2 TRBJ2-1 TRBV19 CASSQRGGSYNEQFF TGTGCCAGTAGTCAGCGGGGCGGGTCCTACAATGAGCAGTTCTTC
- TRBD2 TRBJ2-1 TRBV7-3 CASSPLAGITYNEQFF TGTGCCAGCAGCCCCTTAGCGGGAATAACTTACAATGAGCAGTTCTTC
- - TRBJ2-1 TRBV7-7 CASSFSLASDEQFF TGTGCTAGCAGCTTCTCCCTAGCGTCCGATGAGCAGTTCTTC
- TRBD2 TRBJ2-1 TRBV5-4 CASSLGGGSYNEQFF TGTGCCAGCAGCTTGGGGGGGGGCTCCTACAATGAGCAGTTCTTC
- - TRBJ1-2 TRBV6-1 CASSEDAGPQGYTF TGTGCCAGCAGTGAAGATGCGGGCCCCCAAGGCTACACCTTC
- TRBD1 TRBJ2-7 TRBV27 CASSPGQGGYEQYF TGTGCCAGCAGTCCAGGACAGGGGGGATACGAGCAGTACTTC